The 14 T cell receptor beta chains listed next were all sequenced from one sample in a study of blood T cells in healthy people across ages. Alongside a J-beta primer mix, a sample-barcoded 5' primer served in a second PCR lasting roughly 7 to 11 cycles. TCRdb re-called the 5' RACE reads with MiXCR, one entry per CDR3 protein. The sample shows under 800,000 distinct CDR3 sequences, approximately 43% of them seen only once. The sample consisted of blood. These receptors all stem from a woman aged 60-75 years in good health.

Concerning this clonotype: The junction departs from the called germline gene at one end, perhaps through a read error. CDR3 sequence: CSVHLGLKQETRYF. The CDR3 DNA reads TGCAGCGTTCATCTCGGGCTAAAACAAGAGACCCGGTACTTC. V gene TRBV29-1 combines with J gene TRBJ2-5; D gene ambiguous. CDR1 is SQVTM, CDR2 ANQGSEA, per germline. The CDR3 extends over 14 amino acids.

This rearrangement joins TRBV18 to TRBJ1-1; the match to TRBD1 covers 8 bases. Germline values: CDR1 KGHSH, CDR2 LQKENI. This CDR3 contains 16 residues. V lost 3 bases to trimming and J lost 0 bases; unmatched junction nucleotides: 6. The CDR3 sequence is CASSPRAGGLNTEAFF. DNA for the CDR3: TGTGCCAGCTCACCCCGGGCAGGGGGCCTGAACACTGAAGCTTTCTTT.

The chain uses TRBV11-1 and TRBJ2-3; D is unresolved. V was cut by 2 bases and J by 7 bases, with 7 bases left in between. CDR3 length: 12 residues. Germline loops: CDR1 SGHAT, CDR2 FQDESV (reference sequence). CDR3 protein: CASSLYSNTQYF. CDR3 nucleotide sequence: TGTGCCAGCAGCTTATACTCGAATACGCAGTATTTT.

The rearrangement uses TRBV11-2 and TRBJ2-3, with D possibly matching TRBD2 (6 bases). The CDR3 is made up of 14 amino acids. Trimming pared 3 bases from V and 6 bases from J, leaving 13 bases between. The germline CDR1 and CDR2 sequences are SGHAT and FQNNGV. The CDR3 protein is CASSFSLRDDTQYF. CDR3 nucleotides: TGTGCCAGCAGCTTCTCCTTGCGGGACGATACGCAGTATTTT. Full variable domain (outside the CDR3, taken from reference TRBV11-2 and TRBJ2-3): EAGVAQSPRYKIIEKRQSVAFWCNPISGHATLYWYQQILGQGPKLLIQFQNNGVVDDSQLPKDRFSAERLKGVDSTLKIQPAKLEDSAVYLCASSFSLRDDTQYFGPGTRLTVL.

This clonotype occurred a few times. The rearrangement links TRBV20-1 to TRBJ1-1; 11 bases map to TRBD1. Germline values: CDR1 DFQATT, CDR2 SNEGSKA (reference sequence). The junction had 10 bases not matched to a gene; V was cut back by 2 bases and J by 11 bases. This CDR3 comprises 14 residues. CDR3 loop: CSARYRDRGEVAFF. CDR3 in DNA: TGCAGTGCTAGATACCGGGACAGGGGGGAAGTGGCTTTCTTT.

This clonotype was observed a handful of times. This sequence joins TRBV3-1 and TRBJ1-5; TRBD1 is a possible D gene (5 bases). V lost 4 bases and J lost 3, with 7 bases in between. The CDR3 length is 13 residues. CDR1 is LGHDT, CDR2 YNNKEL, per germline (reference sequence). CDR3 residues: CASSRQNNQPQHF. The CDR3, as DNA: TGTGCCAGCAGCCGACAGAACAATCAGCCCCAGCATTTT.

The J gene is TRBJ1-5, the V gene TRBV25-1; no reliable D call. With 7 bases removed from V and 3 bases from J, the gap between germline ends came to 10 bases. This CDR3 is 13 amino acids long. Germline CDR1 MGHDK, CDR2 SYGVNS. CDR3 protein: CASILRINQPQHF. The CDR3, as DNA: TGTGCCAGCATTCTCAGGATCAATCAGCCCCAGCATTTT.

This clonotype was seen a few times. The V and J genes are TRBV5-1 and TRBJ1-5, with unresolved D. This CDR3 contains 15 residues. Trimming shortened V by 1 base and J by 0 bases, and 8 bases separated the two germline ends. The V gene's germline CDR1 is SGHRS and CDR2 YFSETQ. CDR3: CASSLRQYSNQPQHF. The DNA for the CDR3 is TGCGCCAGCAGCTTGAGGCAGTATAGCAATCAGCCCCAGCATTTT.

The rearrangement links TRBV3-1 to TRBJ2-5; 7 nucleotides match TRBD2. Germline loops: CDR1 LGHDT, CDR2 YNNKEL (reference sequence). V lost 1 base to trimming and J lost 3 bases; unmatched junction nucleotides: 5. This CDR3 is built from 15 residues. The CDR3 nucleotides read TGTGCCAGCAGCCAAGGCGGGCTAGCGGAAGAGACCCAGTACTTC. As protein: CASSQGGLAEETQYF.

In regard to this clonotype: A read error may be the cause here, since a much bigger clone is one base away. The chain uses TRBV20-1 and TRBJ2-1; D perhaps matches TRBD1 (7 bases). The CDR3 consists of 14 residues. Germline V gene data show CDR1 as DFQATT and CDR2 as SNEGSKA (reference sequence). V was shortened by 6 bases and J by 13 bases, with 25 bases between the two germline ends. The CDR3 bases are TGCAGTGCGCCATCTCACAGGGGCGGGGAGACCCAGTTCTTC. Protein product: CSAPSHRGGETQFF.

The CDR3 protein is CASSFGAWDFRRGRGSYNEQFF. CDR3 DNA sequence: TGTGCCAGCAGTTTTGGGGCCTGGGACTTCAGGAGGGGTAGGGGCTCCTACAATGAGCAGTTCTTC. The rearrangement joins TRBV28 to TRBJ2-1; D perhaps matches TRBD2 (6 bases). The CDR3 spans 22 residues. Germline-derived CDR1 and CDR2 are MDHEN and SYDVKM. Trimming took 3 bases from V and 0 from J, leaving 30 bases between them.

The genes are TRBV7-2 and TRBJ2-1; TRBD2 aligns across 8 bases. This CDR3 is 15 amino acids long. Losses at the gene ends were 3 bases for V and 5 bases for J; bases not matched to a gene: 6. Germline V lookup: CDR1 SGHTA, CDR2 FQGNSA. The CDR3 DNA is TGTGCCAGCAGCTTCTGGGGAGCGGGAGACAATGAGCAGTTCTTC. It translates to CASSFWGAGDNEQFF.

The V and J genes are TRBV7-2 and TRBJ2-7; possibly TRBD2 for D (6 bases). Germline V lookup: CDR1 SGHTA, CDR2 FQGNSA. This CDR3 contains 16 residues. Trimming left V 5 bases short and J 1 base short, with 18 bases between. This chain's CDR3 is CASSLDGTSFSYEQYF. CDR3 bases: TGTGCCAGCAGCCTAGATGGGACTTCCTTTTCCTACGAGCAGTACTTC.

The chain joins TRBV9 to TRBJ2-3; 10 nucleotides agree with TRBD2. Germline V gives CDR1 SGDLS, CDR2 YYNGEE. The CDR3 runs 17 residues. V lost 0 bases and J lost 1; bases outside the gene matches: 5. The CDR3 reads CASSVAPGTSGTDTQYF. In nucleotides, the CDR3 is TGTGCCAGCAGCGTAGCACCCGGGACTAGCGGCACAGATACGCAGTATTTT. The whole variable domain, remainder taken from reference TRBV9 and TRBJ2-3, is DSGVTQTPKHLITATGQRVTLRCSPRSGDLSVYWYQQSLDQGLQFLIQYYNGEERAKGNILERFSAQQFPDLHSELNLSSLELGDSALYFCASSVAPGTSGTDTQYFGPGTRLTVL.